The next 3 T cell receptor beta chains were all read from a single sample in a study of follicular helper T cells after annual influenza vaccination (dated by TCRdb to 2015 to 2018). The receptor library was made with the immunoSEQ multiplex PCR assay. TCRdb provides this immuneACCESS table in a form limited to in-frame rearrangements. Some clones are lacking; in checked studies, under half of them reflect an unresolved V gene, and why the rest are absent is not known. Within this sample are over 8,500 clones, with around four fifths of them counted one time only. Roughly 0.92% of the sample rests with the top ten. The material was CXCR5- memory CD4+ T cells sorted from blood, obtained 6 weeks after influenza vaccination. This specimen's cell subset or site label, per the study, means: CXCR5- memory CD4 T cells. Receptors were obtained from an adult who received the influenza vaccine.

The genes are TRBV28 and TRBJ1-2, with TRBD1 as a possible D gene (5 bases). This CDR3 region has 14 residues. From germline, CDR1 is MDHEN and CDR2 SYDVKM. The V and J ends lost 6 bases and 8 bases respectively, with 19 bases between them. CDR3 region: CASRLGTAGRGYTF. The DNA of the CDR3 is TGTGCCAGCAGACTTGGGACTGCTGGGCGGGGCTACACCTTC.

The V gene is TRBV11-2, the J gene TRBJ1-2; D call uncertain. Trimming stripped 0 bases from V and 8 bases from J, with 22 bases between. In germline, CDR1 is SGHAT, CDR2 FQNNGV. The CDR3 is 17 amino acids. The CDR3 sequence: CASSLDQTYGLRGGYTF. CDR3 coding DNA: TGTGCCAGCAGCTTAGATCAGACCTACGGCTTACGCGGGGGCTACACCTTC.

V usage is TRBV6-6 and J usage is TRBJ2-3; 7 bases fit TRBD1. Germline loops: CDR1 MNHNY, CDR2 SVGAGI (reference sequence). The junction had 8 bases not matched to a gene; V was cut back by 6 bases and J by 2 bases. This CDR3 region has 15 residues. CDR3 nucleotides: TGTGCCAGCAGACCCAGGGGGACCCACACAGATACGCAGTATTTT. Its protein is CASRPRGTHTDTQYF.